This T cell receptor beta chain was captured by sequencing in a study of blood T cell repertoires in COVID-19 (dated by TCRdb to the early 2020s). About the investigation overall: Collaborator samples came from the United States, Italy and Spain and covered acute and convalescent phases of COVID-19. The material from the prospective study consisted of cDNA or gDNA derived from T cells, B-cell-depleted T cells, or PBMCs. The dataset comprised deeply sampled blood TCRbeta repertoires from subjects exposed to, actively infected with, or recovered from COVID-19. A freely available public database, intended as a resource for researchers studying the immune response to SARS-CoV-2, is where the repertoires were released. The samples were drawn from the first 160 participants of the ongoing ImmuneRACE study and from some 1,300 subjects provided by 6 global collaborators. The sample metadata nearly always contained a de-identified subject ID, COVID-19 status, age in years and sex. Where available, HLA class I and class II types were taken from metadata supplied by the sample provider and were not determined by assay-based typing. Results the study describes overall, beyond this receptor: The amount of clinical and demographic metadata varied by source and participant and was provided uncurated.

TCRbeta CDR3 regions were amplified from genomic DNA using the immunoSEQ Assay, a bias-controlled multiplex PCR. The authors' analysis ran thus. The number of nucleated cells in each sample was estimated from the amplification of reference gene primers within the assay. Sequence reads were collapsed and filtered to measure the absolute abundance of every unique TCRbeta CDR3 rearrangement. For each sample, productive Simpson clonality was calculated by taking the square root of Simpson's diversity index across productive rearrangements. TCRdb took this table from immuneACCESS and kept in-frame rearrangements with V and J called. Such tables lack part of the clones; where checked against another copy, unresolved V genes explain under half of the gap, and the rest is unexplained. V, J and clone size are taken as reported in that table, and D and trimming were inferred from the DNA itself. This sample is represented by about 440,000 clones; more than 70% of them were singletons. Jointly, the top ten make up roughly 12% of the sample.

At one collaborating source in Seattle, patients were enrolled during active infection and were followed longitudinally through the course of disease. The collaborating institutions used their own protocols to collect whole blood in K2EDTA tubes. For TCRbeta analysis, collaborators shipped samples in one of three forms: frozen whole blood, isolated PBMCs, or DNA extracted from either of those sample types. Taken from the germline V gene, the CDR1 and CDR2 loops are SGHRS and YFSETQ. The CDR3 numbers 17 residues from cysteine through phenylalanine. Left in the record is the CDR3 DNA by itself, 51 bases read in frame from the first base. V is reduced by 1 base and J by 3 bases, leaving a spacing of 19 bases between them. Note on this clone: It lacks a known antigen. No base qualities exist here, and no much larger clone lies one base off it.

Input material: peripheral blood. The sequence joins TRBV5-1 to TRBJ1-2, with TRBD1 as a weak D call on 5 bases. This receptor was taken from a woman aged 45-60 years with COVID-19, enrolled during active disease. The CDR3 corresponds to CASSLRAGSHEDYGYTF. In nucleotides, the sequence is TGCGCCAGCAGCTTGCGGGCAGGGTCTCATGAGGACTATGGCTACACCTTC.